This T cell receptor beta chain is from a study of cytomegalovirus exposure and HLA in healthy donors. The CDR3 loop spans 13 amino acids. V dropped 5 bases and J dropped 2; count of bases not matched to a gene: 3. CDR1 is SGHNT, CDR2 YYREEE, per germline (reference sequence). Donors likely had unrecorded immune exposures despite being nominally healthy when sampled. A multiplex PCR was run with 60 Vbeta primers and 13 Jbeta primers. Profiled with immunoSEQ multiplex PCR; TCRdb holds only in-frame clones, not every one. The table lists some 150,000 clones, 75% to 90% of them singletons. Worth noting for this clone: Antigen unknown.

Study-wide results and limits: The study found most TCR sequences rare, yet found some public TCRs in many donors. Because they were indistinguishable, some V segments, including TRBV6-2 and TRBV6-3, were excluded. About 87% or about 30% of the time was how often most TCR beta V segments were productive, according to an earlier analysis.

This TCR came from a woman aged 25 to 45 in good health and CMV-seronegative. Sequenced input: PBMCs. The V call is TRBV5-4, the J call TRBJ1-2; 7 bases are shared with TRBD1. CDR3 DNA sequence: TGTGCCAGCAGACAGACAGGGAACTATGGCTACACCTTC. Its translation: CASRQTGNYGYTF.